The rows below give T cell receptor beta chains drawn from one sample of a study of naive and memory T cell subsets. TCRdb reprocessed the UMI-ligation and nested PCR reads with MiXCR, giving one entry per CDR3 protein. The table includes around 160,000 distinct CDR3 sequences, approximately 15% detected once. Sequencing input: naive CD4+ T cells from blood. These receptors were obtained from a human donor in good health. CDR3s include the opening cysteine and the closing phenylalanine or tryptophan. Fields, in order: V gene, J gene, clone size, D gene, CDR3 DNA, CDR3 protein. D genes are given only for firm matches. Part of the rows lack a size; the others show once, few, many or a class for expanded clones.

TRBV20-1	TRBJ2-5	NA	NA	TGCAGTGCTTCGATTAGTGAGGGGGCCCAGTACTTC	CSASISEGAQYF
TRBV7-2	TRBJ1-1	few	NA	TGTGCCAGCAGCTATGAAGGGTTAAACACTGAAGCTTTCTTT	CASSYEGLNTEAFF
TRBV10-2	TRBJ2-1	few	NA	TGCGCCAGCAGTGGGGACTCGCCAATAGAGCAGTTCTTC	CASSGDSPIEQFF
TRBV7-8	TRBJ2-5	few	NA	TGTGCCAGCAGCTCCACGCCGGGACTGGAAGAGACCCAGTACTTC	CASSSTPGLEETQYF
TRBV5-1	TRBJ2-1	once	NA	TGCGCCAGCAGCTTAACCGGGACCTCATACAATGAGCAGTTCTTC	CASSLTGTSYNEQFF
TRBV7-2	TRBJ1-6	NA	TRBD1	TGTGCCAGCAGCACTTGGACAGGGAGCTCCTATAATTCACCCCTCCACTTT	CASSTWTGSSYNSPLHF
TRBV27	TRBJ2-7	NA	TRBD1	TGTGCCAGCAACTATCGACAGGGGGCCTACGAGCAGTACTTC	CASNYRQGAYEQYF
TRBV28	TRBJ2-3	NA	TRBD1	TGTGCCAGCAGCCCTGGGGACAGTTGTTCCACAGATACGCAGTATTTT	CASSPGDSCSTDTQYF
TRBV4-1	TRBJ1-5	few	TRBD1	TGCGCCAGCAGCCAAGATACCGCGGCAGGGGGCCAGCGTCAGCCCCAGCATTTT	CASSQDTAAGGQRQPQHF
TRBV7-9	TRBJ2-3	NA	TRBD2	TGTGCCAGCCGCACAGCGGGGAAGGAAGATACGCAGTATTTT	CASRTAGKEDTQYF
TRBV7-8	TRBJ2-7	NA	NA	TGTGCCGGCAGCGCCCGACTAGAGTTTCTTTACGAGCAGTACTTC	CAGSARLEFLYEQYF
TRBV11-2	TRBJ1-1	NA	NA	TGTGCCAGCAGCTTAACGCGTGGGATCACTGAAGCTTTCTTT	CASSLTRGITEAFF
TRBV7-9	TRBJ1-1	few	NA	TGTGCCACCAGCTTGGGGAGGCTGGAAGCTTTCTTT	CATSLGRLEAFF
TRBV30	TRBJ2-2	few	NA	TGTGCCTGGACCACAGGGTTTACCGGGGAGCTGTTTTTT	CAWTTGFTGELFF
TRBV20-1	TRBJ2-5	few	NA	TGCAGTGCCCAACGACTACCTGAAACCATGAACGCAGAGACCCAGTACTTC	CSAQRLPETMNAETQYF
TRBV7-3	TRBJ1-6	once	TRBD1	TGTGCCAGCAGCTCACAGGGGATTGGTTCACCCCTCCACTTT	CASSSQGIGSPLHF
TRBV7-3	TRBJ2-1	few	NA	TGTGCCAGCAGCTTAACGTTAATGGGATACAATGAGCAGTTCTTC	CASSLTLMGYNEQFF